This T cell receptor (beta chain) was identified in a study of blood T cell repertoires in COVID-19. In the study overall: Collection of acute and convalescent COVID-19 samples took place in the United States, Italy and Spain. PBMCs, B-cell-depleted T cells, or T cells were the source of the cDNA or gDNA that made up the material.

J was trimmed by 3 bases and V by 6 bases; bases with no gene match: 6. This CDR3 contains 14 residues. Germline V CDR1 and CDR2: KGHDR, SFDVKD. Seattle cases were enrolled at active infection and followed longitudinally. As handled by the study authors: The assay estimated nucleated cells by amplifying reference gene primers. TCRdb's copy holds only in-frame clones and misses some; the assay was immunoSEQ multiplex PCR. V and J calls and clone size follow that table, whereas D and trimming were derived from the DNA. The sample shows 200,000 to 300,000 clones, approximately 80% of them seen only once.

The rearrangement uses TRBV24-1 and TRBJ2-5; TRBD2 matches 7 bases. The clonotype was recovered from a woman aged 80 or over with COVID-19, enrolled during active disease. The source material was peripheral blood. The CDR3 nucleotides read TGTGCCACCAGTCCTGGGGGGAGGGAAGAGACCCAGTACTTC. It is translated as CATSPGGREETQYF.